These 18 T cell receptor beta chains came from one sample sequenced in a study of blood T cell repertoires in COVID-19. Produced via immunoSEQ multiplex PCR; TCRdb's table is partial and in-frame only. The sample holds tens of thousands of clones, around 88% seen once. Material: peripheral blood. These receptors all come from a woman of 80 years or more with acute or convalescent COVID-19.

The chain joins TRBV7-9 to TRBJ1-6; no clear D. Per germline, CDR1 SEHNR and CDR2 FQNEAQ (reference sequence). The CDR3 covers 17 residues. V was shortened by 2 bases and J by 5 bases, with 16 bases between the two germline ends. The CDR3 sequence: CASSLSPAGMHNSPLHF. The CDR3 nucleotides read TGTGCCAGCAGCTTATCCCCCGCGGGTATGCATAATTCACCCCTCCACTTT. The variable domain in full, with the rest retrieved from reference TRBV7-9 and TRBJ1-6, is DTGVSQNPRHKITKRGQNVTFRCDPISEHNRLYWYRQTLGQGPEFLTYFQNEAQLEKSRLLSDRFSAERPKGSFSTLEIQRTEQGDSAMYLCASSLSPAGMHNSPLHFGNGTRLTVT.

This sequence joins TRBV30 and TRBJ2-7; D is perhaps TRBD1 (5 bases). The CDR3 contains 14 residues. Trimming removed 2 bases from V and 6 bases from J, with 17 bases in between. Germline V gene sequence: CDR1 GTSNPN, CDR2 SVGIG (reference sequence). CDR3 nucleotide sequence: TGTGCCTGGAGTACCTCAGGGTCCCGGAGCGAGCAGTACTTC. The encoded protein is CAWSTSGSRSEQYF.

The gene calls are TRBV5-1 and TRBJ1-2; 7 positions match TRBD1. This CDR3 comprises 15 residues. Trimming took 0 bases from V and 4 from J; bases not matched to a gene: 6. The germline V gene has CDR1 SGHRS and CDR2 YFSETQ. This chain's CDR3 is CASSLGEGAVYGYTF. The CDR3 coding sequence is TGCGCCAGCAGCTTGGGCGAGGGGGCAGTCTATGGCTACACCTTC.

The chain combines TRBV2 with TRBJ2-7; 7 nucleotides align to TRBD1. The CDR3 has 16 amino acids. Trimming at V came to 7 bases and at J to 0 bases, leaving 12 bases not matched to a gene. Germline V gives CDR1 SNHLY, CDR2 FYNNEI. The CDR3 DNA follows: TGTGCCAGCAACTTAGGACAGGCGGCGGCCTCCTACGAGCAGTACTTC. This gives the protein CASNLGQAAASYEQYF. Based on the CDR3 plus reference TRBV2 and TRBJ2-7, the full variable domain is EPEVTQTPSHQVTQMGQEVILRCVPISNHLYFYWYRQILGQKVEFLVSFYNNEISEKSEIFDDQFSVERPDGSNFTLKIRSTKLEDSAMYFCASNLGQAAASYEQYFGPGTRLTVT.

The V and J genes are TRBV7-3 and TRBJ2-1, with 8 bases aligning to TRBD2. V lost 4 bases to trimming and J lost 6 bases; unmatched junction nucleotides: 5. Germline CDR1 reads SGHTA; CDR2 reads FQGTGA. This CDR3 has 14 amino acids. CDR3 loop: CASSSSGLGNEQFF. DNA of the CDR3: TGTGCCAGCAGCTCTAGCGGGTTAGGCAATGAGCAGTTCTTC.

The chain uses TRBV19 and TRBJ2-3; TRBD2 might be the D (6 bases). V was trimmed by 5 bases and J by 9 bases, leaving 15 bases between them. The CDR3 is made up of 13 amino acids. Germline lookup yields CDR1 LNHDA and CDR2 SQIVND (reference sequence). The CDR3 DNA reads as TGTGCCAGTAGTGATCAAGGGGCGGGGACGCAGTATTTT. Residues: CASSDQGAGTQYF.

This sequence joins TRBV15 and TRBJ2-7, with D possibly TRBD1 on 5 matching bases. Trimming removed 3 bases at V and 9 bases at J, with 12 bases between. Germline V gene data show CDR1 as LNHNV and CDR2 as YYDKDF (reference sequence). This CDR3 region has 12 residues. CDR3 DNA: TGTGCCACCAGCAGCGCTCAAGGGGCGCAGTACTTC. As protein: CATSSAQGAQYF.

This sequence joins TRBV7-3 and TRBJ2-7; D possibly corresponds to TRBD1 (5 bases). Germline V lookup: CDR1 SGHTA, CDR2 FQGTGA. This CDR3 spans 15 amino acids. V was trimmed by 0 bases and J by 4 bases, leaving 13 bases between them. CDR3 DNA sequence: TGTGCCAGCAGCTTAACGGGGTCCAGGGAATACGAGCAGTACTTC. Its protein is CASSLTGSREYEQYF.

The chain carries TRBV5-1 and TRBJ2-4; maybe TRBD2 (6 bases). This CDR3 contains 20 residues. Germline lookup yields CDR1 SGHRS and CDR2 YFSETQ. Trimming stripped 4 bases from V and 2 bases from J, with 28 bases between. CDR3 DNA sequence: TGCGCCAGCAGCCGGGGGACTCACGCCGCCGATAGTCAGTCCAAAAACATTCAGTACTTC. It yields the protein CASSRGTHAADSQSKNIQYF. The full variable domain, its missing parts supplied by reference TRBV5-1 and TRBJ2-4, is KAGVTQTPRYLIKTRGQQVTLSCSPISGHRSVSWYQQTPGQGLQFLFEYFSETQRNKGNFPGRFSGRQFSNSRSEMNVSTLELGDSALYLCASSRGTHAADSQSKNIQYFGAGTRLSVL.

The rearrangement links TRBV19 to TRBJ2-1; weak D call: TRBD2 (6 bases). V dropped 5 bases and J dropped 8 bases, with 13 bases sitting between them. The length of the CDR3 is 13 residues. Germline CDR1 LNHDA, CDR2 SQIVND (reference sequence). The CDR3 loop is CASSGGTSHEQFF. The CDR3 nucleotides read TGTGCCAGTAGTGGCGGGACCTCCCATGAGCAGTTCTTC.

The rearrangement joins TRBV2 to TRBJ2-2, with D unclear. The CDR3 is 13 amino acids. Trimming took 6 bases from V and 6 from J, leaving 11 bases between them. The germline CDR1 and CDR2 sequences are SNHLY and FYNNEI. The CDR3 sequence is CASRGESPGELFF. The CDR3 bases are TGTGCCAGCAGGGGCGAGAGCCCCGGGGAGCTGTTTTTT. Looking up the rest from reference TRBV2 and TRBJ2-2 gives the full variable domain: EPEVTQTPSHQVTQMGQEVILRCVPISNHLYFYWYRQILGQKVEFLVSFYNNEISEKSEIFDDQFSVERPDGSNFTLKIRSTKLEDSAMYFCASRGESPGELFFGEGSRLTVL.

The chain employs TRBV5-4 and TRBJ2-5; 8 bases map to TRBD1. V gave up 0 bases and J gave up 3 bases; unmatched junction bases: 4. This CDR3 has 15 amino acids. Germline assignment: CDR1 SGHNT and CDR2 YYREEE (reference sequence). The DNA for the CDR3 is TGTGCCAGCAGCTTGGGAGGGACAGGTAAAGAGACCCAGTACTTC. Its translation is CASSLGGTGKETQYF.

The CDR3 DNA reads TGTGCCAGCAGCCCGGGACAGGGGTTTCGGTCACCCCTCCACTTT. Translating it yields CASSPGQGFRSPLHF. The chain recombines TRBV6-5 with TRBJ1-6; TRBD1 matches at 10 bases. Losses at the gene ends were 6 bases for V and 10 bases for J; bases not matched to a gene: 9. The CDR3 length is 15 residues. CDR1 and CDR2 from the germline V gene are MNHEY and SVGAGI.

This clone was seen a handful of times. Other DNA sequences in the same sample also yield this CDR3. The chain uses TRBV4-3 and TRBJ2-1, with 11 bases fitting TRBD2. Germline CDR1 is LGHNA and CDR2 is YSLEER. The V and J ends lost 3 bases and 4 bases, in that order; junction bases with no gene match: 5. The CDR3 is 16 amino acids. CDR3 nucleotide sequence: TGCGCCAGCAGCCAGCAACTAGCGGGGGTTTACAATGAGCAGTTCTTC. Translating gives CASSQQLAGVYNEQFF.

The gene calls are TRBV6-5 and TRBJ2-7, with D perhaps TRBD1 (5 bases). The CDR3 sequence is 15 residues long. The germline CDR1 and CDR2 sequences are MNHEY and SVGAGI. Trimming shortened V by 5 bases and J by 0 bases, and 14 bases separated the two germline ends. CDR3: CASSLQGSGSYEQYF. The CDR3 DNA follows: TGTGCCAGCAGTCTTCAGGGTAGTGGCTCCTACGAGCAGTACTTC.

The chain uses TRBV4-3 and TRBJ2-1; a weak D match, TRBD2 (6 bases). Trimming shortened V by 0 bases and J by 2 bases, and 11 bases separated the two germline ends. CDR1 and CDR2 (germline): LGHNA, YSLEER. The CDR3 loop spans 16 amino acids. The CDR3 here is CASSQDSREAYNEQFF. Written as DNA, the CDR3 is TGCGCCAGCAGCCAAGATTCCAGGGAGGCCTACAATGAGCAGTTCTTC.

The chain recombines TRBV5-4 with TRBJ2-1, with 13 bases identical to TRBD2. The CDR3 length is 16 residues. Trimming took 0 bases from V and 8 from J; bases not matched to a gene: 5. CDR1 is SGHNT, CDR2 YYREEE, per germline (reference sequence). The DNA of the CDR3 is TGTGCCAGCAGCTTGGGACTAGCGGGAGGTATTGATGAGCAGTTCTTC. This codes for CASSLGLAGGIDEQFF.

This chain uses TRBV5-1 with TRBJ1-2; 8 bases match TRBD1. CDR3 size: 16 residues. J gave up 1 base and V 4 bases, and 9 bases lay outside the gene matches. CDR1 SGHRS and CDR2 YFSETQ come from the germline V gene. The CDR3 loop reads CASSQQVGQGNYGYTF. The CDR3 region has the DNA TGCGCCAGCAGCCAGCAGGTCGGACAGGGTAACTATGGCTACACCTTC.